A single sample gave rise to the 32 T cell receptor beta chains below, sequenced in a study of T-cell memory formation after mild COVID-19. TCRdb reanalysed the 5' RACE reads using MiXCR and keeps one entry per CDR3 protein. The sample shows about 470,000 distinct CDR3 sequences, 20% to 25% of them seen only once. The sequencing input was PBMCs or a T cell subset sorted from them (not recorded which). The receptors were sampled from an adult woman who had mild COVID-19 (a few samples of this study predate the infection). Cell type and time point are not known.

The CDR3 sequence is CASSQEVGRNSPLHF. The CDR3 nucleotides read TGCGCCAGCAGCCAAGAGGTGGGAAGGAATTCACCCCTCCACTTT. The chain joins TRBV4-3 to TRBJ1-6; D remains unclear. Trimming removed 0 bases at V and 7 bases at J, with 10 bases between. Germline CDR1 and CDR2: LGHNA and YSLEER. The CDR3 is 15 residues long.

This clonotype was detected a few times. This sequence joins TRBV5-5 and TRBJ1-2; D call uncertain. Trimming cost V 0 bases and J 9 bases, with 9 bases left between them. The germline V gene has CDR1 SGHKS and CDR2 YYEKEE (reference sequence). This CDR3 region has 12 residues. The CDR3 spells CASSLDGKSYTF. The CDR3 nucleotides read TGTGCCAGCAGCTTGGATGGGAAAAGCTACACCTTC.

This clonotype has a count of ten or more. The genes are TRBV5-6 and TRBJ2-7, with TRBD1 identical over 7 bases. J gave up 0 bases and V 2 bases, and 2 bases lay outside the gene matches. Germline V gene data show CDR1 as SGHDT and CDR2 as YYEEEE. This CDR3 is 14 amino acids long. CDR3 nucleotide sequence: TGTGCCAGCAGCTTCCGGACAGGCTCCTACGAGCAGTACTTC. Its protein product is CASSFRTGSYEQYF. The full variable domain, its missing parts supplied by reference TRBV5-6 and TRBJ2-7, is DAGVTQSPTHLIKTRGQQVTLRCSPKSGHDTVSWYQQALGQGPQFIFQYYEEEERQRGNFPDRFSGHQFPNYSSELNVNALLLGDSALYLCASSFRTGSYEQYFGPGTRLTVT.

This clonotype came up a few times. The chain employs TRBV13 and TRBJ2-7, with a tentative D call TRBD1 (6 bases). Trimming removed 4 bases from V and 5 bases from J, with 18 bases in between. CDR3 length equals 15 residues. The germline CDR1 and CDR2 sequences are PRHDT and FYEKMQ (reference sequence). The CDR3 DNA sequence: TGTGCCAGCAGCTCTGGAAGGGGGACGGTAGACGAGCAGTACTTC. Protein product: CASSSGRGTVDEQYF.

This chain links TRBV12-3 or TRBV12-4 with TRBJ1-5; no clear D gene. The CDR3 extends over 13 amino acids. Trimming stripped 6 bases from V and 5 bases from J, with 11 bases between. The CDR3 here is CASSVSGHQPQHF. For the CDR3, the DNA is TGTGCCAGCAGCGTCTCGGGCCATCAGCCCCAGCATTTT.

This clonotype has just a few counts. This chain links TRBV20-1 with TRBJ1-2; 9 bases are shared with TRBD1. The CDR3 has 13 residues. V was pared by 5 bases and J by 2 bases, with 3 bases of the junction left unmatched. Per germline, CDR1 DFQATT and CDR2 SNEGSKA (reference sequence). The CDR3 loop reads CSAPGTGNYGYTF. DNA for the CDR3: TGCAGTGCTCCCGGGACAGGGAACTATGGCTACACCTTC.

There are a few counts of this clonotype. This sequence joins TRBV5-4 and TRBJ2-7; D may be TRBD1 or TRBD2 (6 bases each). The CDR3 extends over 13 amino acids. The V end was cut by 5 bases, the J end by 0 bases, with 9 bases between. From germline, CDR1 is SGHNT and CDR2 YYREEE (reference sequence). Here the CDR3 reads CASRGGSSYEQYF. The CDR3 DNA reads as TGTGCCAGCAGGGGGGGCAGCTCCTACGAGCAGTACTTC.

V usage is TRBV4-1 and J usage is TRBJ2-1; 13 bases fit TRBD2. The V gene end was trimmed by 3 bases and the J gene end by 6 bases; junction bases not matched to a gene: 5. Per the germline V gene, CDR1 is MGHRA and CDR2 is YSYEKL. This CDR3 region has 16 residues. CDR3 region: CASSHEGLAGLNEQFF. The CDR3 DNA sequence: TGCGCCAGCAGCCATGAGGGACTAGCGGGGCTCAATGAGCAGTTCTTC.

The V call is TRBV15, the J call TRBJ2-3; perhaps TRBD2 as D (5 bases). The CDR3 is 15 residues long. CDR1 LNHNV and CDR2 YYDKDF come from the germline V gene (reference sequence). V lost 1 base to trimming and J lost 0 bases, with 8 bases between them. The CDR3 reads CATSRVRASTDTQYF. CDR3 nucleotides: TGTGCCACCAGCAGAGTGCGGGCAAGCACAGATACGCAGTATTTT.

The chain carries TRBV9 and TRBJ2-5, with D maybe TRBD2 (5 bases). V lost 0 bases, J lost 5 bases, and 14 bases lay in between. The CDR3 is 15 residues long. Germline-derived CDR1 and CDR2 are SGDLS and YYNGEE. In DNA form, the CDR3 reads TGTGCCAGCAGCGTAGGAAGGAGCGGACCGGAGACCCAGTACTTC. It is translated as CASSVGRSGPETQYF.

This clonotype was seen more than once but under ten times. The rearrangement uses TRBV10-3 and TRBJ2-6; the match to TRBD1 covers 7 bases. V lost 4 bases and J lost 8; bases outside the gene matches: 2. This CDR3 is built from 13 residues. CDR1 is ENHRY, CDR2 SYGVKD, per germline. CDR3 coding DNA: TGTGCCATCAGTGCAGGGGGTCCCAACGTCCTGACTTTC. Translation gives CAISAGGPNVLTF.

The CDR3 DNA follows: TGTGCCAGCAGCCAAGGTCACGGCTCAGATACGCAGTATTTT. This codes for CASSQGHGSDTQYF. The V and J genes are TRBV3-1 and TRBJ2-3; D unresolved. The V end was cut by 1 base, the J end by 4 bases, with 9 bases between. Germline V gene lookup returns CDR1 LGHDT and CDR2 YNNKEL (reference sequence). The CDR3 spans 14 residues.

The J gene is TRBJ2-7, the V gene TRBV10-3; D is possibly TRBD2 (6 bases). The germline CDR1 and CDR2 sequences are ENHRY and SYGVKD. CDR3 length equals 13 residues. V gave up 5 bases and J gave up 2 bases, with 10 bases separating them. The CDR3 bases are TGTGCCATCAGTTTCGGGGGAACCTACGAGCAGTACTTC. Its protein product is CAISFGGTYEQYF.

V is TRBV12-3 or TRBV12-4 and J is TRBJ2-1; 9 bases are a match to TRBD2. V dropped 4 bases and J dropped 1; count of bases not matched to a gene: 11. This CDR3 spans 18 amino acids. CDR3 protein: CASSSLSLAGASYNEQFF. As DNA, the CDR3 is TGTGCCAGCAGTTCCCTGTCATTAGCGGGAGCATCCTACAATGAGCAGTTCTTC.

J is TRBJ2-2 and V is TRBV7-9, with D perhaps assigned TRBD1 or TRBD2 (5 bases each). The length of the CDR3 is 15 residues. CDR1 is SEHNR and CDR2 is FQNEAQ in the germline V gene (reference sequence). V was trimmed by 5 bases and J by 5 bases, leaving 15 bases between them. The DNA for the CDR3 is TGTGCCAGCAGCCGCCGCGAGGGGTGGACCGGGGAGCTGTTTTTT. Translation gives CASSRREGWTGELFF. The whole variable domain, remainder taken from reference TRBV7-9 and TRBJ2-2, is DTGVSQNPRHKITKRGQNVTFRCDPISEHNRLYWYRQTLGQGPEFLTYFQNEAQLEKSRLLSDRFSAERPKGSFSTLEIQRTEQGDSAMYLCASSRREGWTGELFFGEGSRLTVL.

The genes are TRBV7-2 and TRBJ2-7; tentative D call: TRBD1 (5 bases). The CDR3 sequence is 15 residues long. Trimming removed 0 bases at V and 0 bases at J, with 9 bases between. Looked up from germline, CDR1 is SGHTA and CDR2 is FQGNSA. CDR3 sequence reads: CASSLAPGRSYEQYF. CDR3 bases: TGTGCCAGCAGCTTAGCGCCAGGGCGCTCCTACGAGCAGTACTTC.

The gene calls are TRBV30 and TRBJ2-1, with D unclear. Trimming shortened V by 1 base and J by 3 bases, and 7 bases separated the two germline ends. Germline lookup yields CDR1 GTSNPN and CDR2 SVGIG (reference sequence). The CDR3 is made up of 13 amino acids. CDR3 protein: CAWSEALYNEQFF. The CDR3 bases are TGTGCCTGGAGTGAGGCGCTCTACAATGAGCAGTTCTTC. Full variable domain (rest looked up from reference TRBV30 and TRBJ2-1): SQTIHQWPATLVQPVGSPLSLECTVEGTSNPNLYWYRQAAGRGLQLLFYSVGIGQISSEVPQNLSASRPQDRQFILSSKKLLLSDSGFYLCAWSEALYNEQFFGPGTRLTVL.

This clonotype was picked up a small number of times. The chain uses TRBV4-1 and TRBJ2-7; D is perhaps TRBD1 or TRBD2 (6 bases each). The CDR3 totals 15 residues. Trimming took off 6 bases at V and 5 bases at J, with 20 bases between the two ends. Germline lookup yields CDR1 MGHRA and CDR2 YSYEKL. This chain's CDR3 is CASSSGWGASDEQYF. DNA of the CDR3: TGCGCCAGCAGTTCAGGGTGGGGGGCGAGCGACGAGCAGTACTTC.

This clonotype was seen more than once but under ten times. This chain links TRBV5-1 with TRBJ2-5; D possibly uses TRBD1 or TRBD2 (5 bases each). Per germline, CDR1 SGHRS and CDR2 YFSETQ. Trimming took off 0 bases at V and 1 base at J, with 16 bases between the two ends. This CDR3 has 17 amino acids. CDR3 in amino acids: CASSLASRGAGQETQYF. Here the CDR3 DNA reads TGCGCCAGCAGCTTGGCCAGTAGGGGTGCGGGCCAAGAGACCCAGTACTTC.

This chain joins TRBV18 and TRBJ2-1, with a possible D match to TRBD1 (6 bases). V was trimmed by 1 base and J by 4 bases, leaving 11 bases between them. The CDR3 loop spans 15 amino acids. Germline V gives CDR1 KGHSH, CDR2 LQKENI. The CDR3 protein is CASSPLGQIYNEQFF. In DNA form, the CDR3 reads TGTGCCAGCTCACCACTCGGACAGATTTACAATGAGCAGTTCTTC.

This rearrangement joins TRBV5-4 to TRBJ2-1; 7 bases match TRBD1. V gave up 0 bases and J gave up 4 bases; unmatched junction bases: 4. Germline lookup yields CDR1 SGHNT and CDR2 YYREEE (reference sequence). CDR3 length: 15 amino acids. The CDR3 loop reads CASSLGGTEYNEQFF. In DNA form, the CDR3 reads TGTGCCAGCAGCTTGGGTGGGACAGAGTACAATGAGCAGTTCTTC.

This chain joins TRBV25-1 and TRBJ2-3; TRBD2 agrees at 9 bases. With V trimmed by 2 bases and J by 0 bases, 3 bases remained unmatched. CDR1 and CDR2 (germline): MGHDK, SYGVNS. The CDR3 runs to 16 residues. The CDR3: CASSERLAASTDTQYF. CDR3 DNA: TGTGCCAGCAGTGAAAGACTAGCGGCTAGCACAGATACGCAGTATTTT. Variable domain in full (rest from reference TRBV25-1 and TRBJ2-3): EADIYQTPRYLVIGTGKKITLECSQTMGHDKMYWYQQDPGMELHLIHYSYGVNSTEKGDLSSESTVSRIRTEHFPLTLESARPSHTSQYLCASSERLAASTDTQYFGPGTRLTVL.

The V call is TRBV7-9, the J call TRBJ2-3, with TRBD2 matching over 7 bases. The germline CDR1 and CDR2 sequences are SEHNR and FQNEAQ (reference sequence). This CDR3 has 13 amino acids. With V trimmed by 4 bases and J by 4 bases, 2 bases remained unmatched. The CDR3 DNA sequence: TGTGCCAGCAGCTGGGAGGGTCCAGATACGCAGTATTTT. Translated, it gives CASSWEGPDTQYF.

This clonotype came up a few times. The genes are TRBV12-3 or TRBV12-4 and TRBJ2-5; TRBD1 matches 8 bases. V was pared by 7 bases and J by 5 bases, with 6 bases of the junction left unmatched. The CDR3 consists of 13 residues. The CDR3 here is CASNPRTGETQYF. CDR3 nucleotides: TGTGCCAGCAACCCTCGGACAGGGGAGACCCAGTACTTC.

The chain has TRBV12-3 or TRBV12-4 and TRBJ2-3; D remains ambiguous. The CDR3 runs 14 residues. Trimming took off 5 bases at V and 6 bases at J, with 15 bases between the two ends. This chain's CDR3 is CASSPPTASDTQYF. The CDR3 nucleotides read TGTGCCAGCAGTCCGCCCACGGCGAGCGATACGCAGTATTTT.

The table lists this clonotype with a few counts. The chain recombines TRBV7-3 with TRBJ2-1; 7 bases align to TRBD2. This CDR3 contains 17 residues. Per the germline V gene, CDR1 is SGHTA and CDR2 is FQGTGA. V lost 1 base to trimming and J lost 5 bases; unmatched junction nucleotides: 11. This chain's CDR3 is CASSLIAGPAGDNEQFF. In DNA, the CDR3 is TGTGCCAGCAGCTTAATAGCGGGTCCCGCTGGGGACAATGAGCAGTTCTTC.

The chain uses TRBV20-1 and TRBJ2-3; 9 nucleotides align to TRBD2. Per germline, CDR1 DFQATT and CDR2 SNEGSKA (reference sequence). The CDR3 sequence is 13 residues long. Germline trimming cut 7 bases from V and 2 bases from J; bases unmatched to any gene: 4. CDR3 sequence (DNA): TGCAGTGGGCGGGGGGGGTACACAGATACGCAGTATTTT. Protein sequence: CSGRGGYTDTQYF.

This clonotype was recorded at least ten times. The rearrangement links TRBV5-1 to TRBJ2-1, with TRBD1 identical over 7 bases. V shed 0 bases and J 3 bases; nucleotides not matched to a gene: 3. There are 15 residues in the CDR3. Looked up from germline, CDR1 is SGHRS and CDR2 is YFSETQ. The CDR3 spells CASSLEGARYNEQFF. The DNA for the CDR3 is TGCGCCAGCAGCTTGGAGGGGGCCCGCTACAATGAGCAGTTCTTC.

J is TRBJ2-3 and V is TRBV29-1; 9 positions match TRBD2. J gave up 1 base and V 5 bases, and 16 bases lay outside the gene matches. Germline-derived CDR1 and CDR2 are SQVTM and ANQGSEA. The CDR3 spans 18 residues. The CDR3 nucleotides are TGCAGCGTTAACCTTCCTGAGACTAGCGGCCAAGGCACAGATACGCAGTATTTT. Protein sequence: CSVNLPETSGQGTDTQYF.

This clonotype has only a few counts. The chain combines TRBV6-5 with TRBJ2-1, with 13 bases fitting TRBD2. The CDR3 extends over 15 amino acids. CDR1 and CDR2 from the germline V gene are MNHEY and SVGAGI. The trim removed 7 bases at V and 7 bases at J, leaving 7 bases unmatched. As DNA, the CDR3 is TGTGCCAGCACTTCCCGGACTAGCGGGAGTAATGAGCAGTTCTTC. Amino acid sequence: CASTSRTSGSNEQFF.

V is TRBV7-9 and J is TRBJ1-2; D not resolved. The V gene's germline CDR1 is SEHNR and CDR2 FQNEAQ (reference sequence). Trimming removed 5 bases from V and 4 bases from J, with 8 bases in between. There are 12 residues in the CDR3. Written as DNA, the CDR3 is TGTGCCAGCAGCCCCGGGCTCTATGGCTACACCTTC. As protein: CASSPGLYGYTF.

This chain links TRBV29-1 with TRBJ2-7, with 9 positions matching TRBD2. This CDR3 region has 15 residues. Trimming at V came to 3 bases and at J to 2 bases, leaving 8 bases not matched to a gene. In germline, CDR1 is SQVTM, CDR2 ANQGSEA. DNA of the CDR3: TGCAGCGTTGAGCTACTAGCGGGTTCCCCCTACGAGCAGTACTTC. Protein: CSVELLAGSPYEQYF.